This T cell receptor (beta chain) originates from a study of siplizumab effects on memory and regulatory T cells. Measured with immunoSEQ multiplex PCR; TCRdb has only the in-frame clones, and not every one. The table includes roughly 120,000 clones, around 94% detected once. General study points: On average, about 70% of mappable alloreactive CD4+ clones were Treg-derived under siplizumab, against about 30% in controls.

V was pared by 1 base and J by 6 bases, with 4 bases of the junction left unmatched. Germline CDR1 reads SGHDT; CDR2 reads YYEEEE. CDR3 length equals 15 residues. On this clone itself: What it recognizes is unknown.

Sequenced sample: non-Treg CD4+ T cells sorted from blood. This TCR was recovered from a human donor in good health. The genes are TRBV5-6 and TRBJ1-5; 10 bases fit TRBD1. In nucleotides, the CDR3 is TGTGCCAGCAGCTTGTGGACAGGGGGTGTTCAGCCCCAGCATTTT. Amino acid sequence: CASSLWTGGVQPQHF.